This is a list of T cell receptor beta chains from one sample in a study of OX40 agonist ivuxolimab in advanced cancers. The method was immunoSEQ multiplex PCR; TCRdb's version includes in-frame clones alone and lacks a portion of them. The table has 65,000 to 95,000 clones, around 82% seen once. The material sequenced was CD4+ or CD8+ T cells sorted from blood, taken in a trial of the OX40 agonist ivuxolimab. The receptors were sampled from an adult with an advanced solid tumor such as melanoma, head and neck, liver or kidney cancer. CDR3s include the opening cysteine and the closing phenylalanine or tryptophan.

J,V,CDR3
TRBJ2-1,TRBV9,CASSVGAGSSYNEQFF
TRBJ2-5,TRBV7-6,CASSSGLSETQYF
TRBJ1-1,TRBV5-1,CASSSNTNTEAFF
TRBJ1-2,TRBV28,CASSSGGGSYGYTF
TRBJ2-7,TRBV7-8,CASTLTGGDEQYF
TRBJ2-1,TRBV11-1,CASRRTGNYNEQFF
TRBJ2-7,TRBV6-1,CASSDRDRGVWEQYF
TRBJ1-1,TRBV9,CASSVDRGATEAFF
TRBJ1-6,TRBV6-1,CASSGTEQSSYNSPLHF
TRBJ2-5,TRBV9,CASSVAIGNKETQYF
TRBJ1-6,TRBV5-6,CASSLEGIDNSPLHF
TRBJ2-1,TRBV7-2,CASSLVGTGAFHEQFF
TRBJ2-7,TRBV6-5,CASRRTGYYEQYF
TRBJ2-6,TRBV11-2,CASSRGQGSSGANVLTF
TRBJ1-2,TRBV5-1,CASSLTRGSDGYTF
TRBJ2-5,TRBV6-5,CASSYMGRVKSETQYF
TRBJ1-3,TRBV6-1,CASSEFGQGASGNTIYF